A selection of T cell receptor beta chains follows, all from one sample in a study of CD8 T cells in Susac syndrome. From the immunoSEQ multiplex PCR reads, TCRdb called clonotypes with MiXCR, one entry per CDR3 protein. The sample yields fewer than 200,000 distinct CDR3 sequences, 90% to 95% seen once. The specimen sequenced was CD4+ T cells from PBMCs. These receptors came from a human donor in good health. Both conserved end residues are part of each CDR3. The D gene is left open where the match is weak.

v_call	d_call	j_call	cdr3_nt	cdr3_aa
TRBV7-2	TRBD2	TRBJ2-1	TGTGCCAGCAGGTCCACTAGCGGGGGGACCTACAATGAGCAGTTCTTC	CASRSTSGGTYNEQFF
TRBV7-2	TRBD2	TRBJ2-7	TGTGCCAGCAGCTTATCTTCGCGGGGGGCCCCCTACGAGCAGTACTTC	CASSLSSRGAPYEQYF
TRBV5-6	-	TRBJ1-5	TGTGCCAGCAGCTTGCGGACGGCCAATCAGCCCCAGCATTTT	CASSLRTANQPQHF
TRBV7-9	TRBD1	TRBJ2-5	TGTGCCAGCAGCTTCGAGACAGGGGGTCAAGAGACCCAGTACTTC	CASSFETGGQETQYF
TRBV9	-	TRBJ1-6	TGTGCCAGCAGCCGGGACAAAGGACCCCTCCACTTT	CASSRDKGPLHF
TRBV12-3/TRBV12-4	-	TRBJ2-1	TGTGCCAGCACCCTACGGGGATACAATGAGCAGTTCTTC	CASTLRGYNEQFF
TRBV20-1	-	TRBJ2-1	TGCAGTGCCGTCACGTACAGTTACAATGAGCAGTTCTTC	CSAVTYSYNEQFF
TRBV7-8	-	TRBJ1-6	TGTGCCAGCAGCTTAGGGAGGCGGGACCCACCCCTCCACTTT	CASSLGRRDPPLHF
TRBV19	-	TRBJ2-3	TGTGCCAGTAGTATAGGTCTAGTGGAAGATACGCAGTATTTT	CASSIGLVEDTQYF
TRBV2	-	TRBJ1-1	TGTGCCAGCCGGGGCCCGGGGGGCGGGTTCGGCACTGAAGCTTTCTTT	CASRGPGGGFGTEAFF
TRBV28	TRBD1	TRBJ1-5	TGTGCCAGCAGCCGGGACAGGGATGGGTTTCAGCCCCAGCATTTT	CASSRDRDGFQPQHF